This T cell receptor beta chain was obtained from a study of response to subunit inactivated influenza vaccine. Study-wide results and caveats: The authors put forward the suggestion that each seasonal influenza vaccination may bring in only a limited number of new T cells.

Worth noting for this clonotype: Antigen specificity is unknown.

Germline CDR1 GTSNPN, CDR2 SVGIG (reference sequence). V was shortened by 4 bases and J by 2 bases, with 14 bases between the two germline ends. This CDR3 has 14 residues. A single record per CDR3 protein comes from TCRdb applying MiXCR to the RT-PCR reads. The sample carries about 650,000 distinct CDR3 sequences, about a sixth recorded once. The receptor was isolated from a man aged 50 to 59 who received an inactivated influenza vaccine. The sample consisted of PBMCs from blood, taken 11 to 12 days after vaccination. This sequence joins TRBV30 and TRBJ1-2, with TRBD1 as a possible D gene (6 bases). The CDR3 nucleotides are TGTGCCTGGACAGAATCAGGACAGAACTATGGCTACACCTTC. This codes for CAWTESGQNYGYTF.